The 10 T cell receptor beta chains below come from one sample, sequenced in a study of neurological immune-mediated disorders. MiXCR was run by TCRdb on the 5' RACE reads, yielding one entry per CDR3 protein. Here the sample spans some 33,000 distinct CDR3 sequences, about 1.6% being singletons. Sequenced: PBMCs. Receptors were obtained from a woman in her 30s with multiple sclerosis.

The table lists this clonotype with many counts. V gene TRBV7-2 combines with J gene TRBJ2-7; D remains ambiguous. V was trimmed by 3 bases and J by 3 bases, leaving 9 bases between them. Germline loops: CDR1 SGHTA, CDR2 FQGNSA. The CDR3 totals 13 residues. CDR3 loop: CASSFRVDYEQYF. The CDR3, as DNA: TGTGCCAGCAGCTTCCGGGTCGACTACGAGCAGTACTTC.

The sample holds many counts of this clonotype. CDR3 sequence: CASSDSIEGAENTGELFF. Written as DNA, the CDR3 is TGTGCCAGCAGTGACTCGATTGAGGGGGCAGAAAACACCGGGGAGCTGTTTTTT. The V and J genes are TRBV6-4 and TRBJ2-2; 7 bases agree with TRBD1. Germline assignment: CDR1 MRHNA and CDR2 SNTAGT. Unmatched junction bases numbered 9, after V lost 0 bases and J lost 2 bases. This CDR3 has 18 residues.

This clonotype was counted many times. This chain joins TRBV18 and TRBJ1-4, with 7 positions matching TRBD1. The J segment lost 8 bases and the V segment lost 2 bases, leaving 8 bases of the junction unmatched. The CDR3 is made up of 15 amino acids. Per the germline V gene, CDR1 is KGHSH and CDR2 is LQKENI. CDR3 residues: CASSPNTGAAEKLFF. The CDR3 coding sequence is TGTGCCAGCTCACCAAACACAGGGGCGGCCGAAAAACTGTTTTTT.

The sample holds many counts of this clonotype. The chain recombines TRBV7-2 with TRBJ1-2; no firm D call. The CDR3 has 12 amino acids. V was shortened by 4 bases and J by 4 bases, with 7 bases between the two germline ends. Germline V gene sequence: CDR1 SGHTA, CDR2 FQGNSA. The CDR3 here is CASSSPTYGYTF. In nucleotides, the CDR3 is TGTGCCAGCAGCTCTCCAACCTATGGCTACACCTTC.

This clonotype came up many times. In DNA form, the CDR3 reads TGTGCCAGCAGTTGGGGGACGGTCTACGAGCAGTACTTC. It encodes CASSWGTVYEQYF. The chain links TRBV6-2 or TRBV6-3 to TRBJ2-7; D may be TRBD1 or TRBD2 (5 bases each). V dropped 4 bases and J dropped 3 bases, with 10 bases sitting between them. Germline V lookup: CDR1 MNHEY, CDR2 SVGEGT. The CDR3 runs 13 residues.

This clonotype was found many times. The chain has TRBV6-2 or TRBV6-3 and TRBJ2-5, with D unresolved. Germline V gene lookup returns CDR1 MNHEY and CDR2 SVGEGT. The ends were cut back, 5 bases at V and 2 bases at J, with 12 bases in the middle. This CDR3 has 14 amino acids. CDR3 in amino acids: CASSGRSRQETQYF. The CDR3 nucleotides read TGTGCCAGCAGTGGCCGATCGAGGCAAGAGACCCAGTACTTC.

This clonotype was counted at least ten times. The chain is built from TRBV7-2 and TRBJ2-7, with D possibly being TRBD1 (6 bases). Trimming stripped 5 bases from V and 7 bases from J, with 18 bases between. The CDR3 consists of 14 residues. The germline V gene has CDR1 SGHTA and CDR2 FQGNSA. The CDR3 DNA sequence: TGTGCCAGCAGCCCGACGACAGGAAAGAGGGAGCAGTACTTC. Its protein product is CASSPTTGKREQYF.

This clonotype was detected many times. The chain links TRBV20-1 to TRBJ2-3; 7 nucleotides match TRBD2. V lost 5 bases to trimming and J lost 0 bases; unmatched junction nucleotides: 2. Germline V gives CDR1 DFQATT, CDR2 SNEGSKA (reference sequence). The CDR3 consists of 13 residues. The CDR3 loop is CSAWGGSTDTQYF. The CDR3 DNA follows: TGCAGTGCTTGGGGGGGTAGCACAGATACGCAGTATTTT.

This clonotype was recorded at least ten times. CDR3: CASSSRTSGARDTQYF. Written as DNA, the CDR3 is TGTGCCAGCAGCTCCAGGACTAGCGGGGCTCGGGATACGCAGTATTTT. J is TRBJ2-3 and V is TRBV7-8; the match to TRBD2 covers 12 bases. The CDR3 covers 16 residues. CDR1 is SGHVS, CDR2 FQNEAQ, per germline. With 4 bases clipped from V and 6 bases from J, the junction kept 8 bases outside the gene matches.

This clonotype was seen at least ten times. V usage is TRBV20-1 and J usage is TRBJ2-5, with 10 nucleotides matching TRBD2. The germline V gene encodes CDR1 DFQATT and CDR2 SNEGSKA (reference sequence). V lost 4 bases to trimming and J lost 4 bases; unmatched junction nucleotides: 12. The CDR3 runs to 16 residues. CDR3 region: CSAIPTSGVDSETQYF. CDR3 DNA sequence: TGCAGTGCTATCCCCACTAGCGGGGTTGATTCAGAGACCCAGTACTTC.